This T cell receptor beta chain comes out of a study of T cell clones after liver transplantation. Study overall: Samples came from ITN030ST, which attempted immunosuppression withdrawal within 2 years of liver transplantation. Without induction therapy, subjects received standard immunosuppression until 12-24 months post-transplant. Samples came pre-transplant, pre-randomization before withdrawal, and post-randomization after withdrawal ended.

Sorting of unstimulated PBMCs yielded separate CD3+CD4+ and CD3+CD8+ fractions. Repertoires were generated with immunoSEQ multiplex PCR, while TCRdb's copy carries only in-frame clones and drops some. This table holds some 40,000 clones, approximately 86% found once. The germline CDR1 and CDR2 sequences are MDHEN and SYDVKM. V lost 6 bases, J lost 12 bases, and 15 bases lay in between. This CDR3 is built from 12 residues. The rearrangement uses TRBV28 and TRBJ2-1; D is possibly TRBD1 (6 bases). Sequenced here: CD4+ T cells from blood, sampled 24 months after liver transplant. The sequence was collected from a human patient who received a liver transplant. Some T cells may be transferred from the graft donor. The CDR3, as DNA: TGTGCCAGCAGAGCCACAGGGTTCGGGCAGTTCTTC. Encoded protein: CASRATGFGQFF.